This T cell receptor beta chain was observed in a study of immune characterization of retroperitoneal liposarcoma. There are a few counts of this clonotype. Each CDR3 protein is one row after TCRdb ran MiXCR on the PCR reads. Of nearly 2,000 distinct CDR3 sequences in the sample, around 30% were seen once. The sample was tumor tissue. This receptor was taken from a female donor with retroperitoneal liposarcoma.

CDR3 bases: TGTGCCAGCAGTTACTCGATAGGTGTCGATGAGCAGTTCTTC. Protein: CASSYSIGVDEQFF. The chain has TRBV6-6 and TRBJ2-1, with D uncertain. V was trimmed by 0 bases and J by 8 bases, leaving 11 bases between them. This CDR3 comprises 14 residues. Per germline, CDR1 MNHNY and CDR2 SVGAGI (reference sequence).